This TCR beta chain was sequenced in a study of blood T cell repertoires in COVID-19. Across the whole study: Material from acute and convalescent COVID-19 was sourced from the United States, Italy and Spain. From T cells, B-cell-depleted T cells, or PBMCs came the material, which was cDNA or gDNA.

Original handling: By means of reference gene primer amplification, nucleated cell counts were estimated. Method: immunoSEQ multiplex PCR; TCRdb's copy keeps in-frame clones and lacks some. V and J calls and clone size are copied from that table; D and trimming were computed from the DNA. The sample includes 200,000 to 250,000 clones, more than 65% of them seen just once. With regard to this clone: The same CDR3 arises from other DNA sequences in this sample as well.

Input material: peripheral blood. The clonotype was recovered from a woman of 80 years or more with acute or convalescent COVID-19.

DNA for the CDR3: TGTGCCAGCAGCCCGCCGGACACCGGGGAGCTGTTTTTT. Its protein product is CASSPPDTGELFF. This chain connects TRBV11-1 to TRBJ2-2, with D unresolved. The V gene lost 5 bases and the J gene lost 3 bases, with 7 bases spanning the gap. The length of the CDR3 is 13 residues. Germline lookup yields CDR1 SGHAT and CDR2 FQDESV (reference sequence).